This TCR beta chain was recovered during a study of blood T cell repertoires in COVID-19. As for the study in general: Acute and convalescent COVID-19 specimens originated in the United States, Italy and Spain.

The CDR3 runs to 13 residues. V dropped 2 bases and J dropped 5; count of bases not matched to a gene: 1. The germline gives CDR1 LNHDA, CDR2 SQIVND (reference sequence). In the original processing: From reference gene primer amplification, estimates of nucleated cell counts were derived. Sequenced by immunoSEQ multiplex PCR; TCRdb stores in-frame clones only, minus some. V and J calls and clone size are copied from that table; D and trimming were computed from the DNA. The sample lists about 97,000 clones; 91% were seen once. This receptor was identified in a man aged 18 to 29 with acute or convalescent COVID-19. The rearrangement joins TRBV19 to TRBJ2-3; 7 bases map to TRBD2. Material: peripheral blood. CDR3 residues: CASSISGGDTQYF. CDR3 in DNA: TGTGCCAGTAGTATATCGGGAGGAGATACGCAGTATTTT.